This T cell receptor beta chain was recorded in a study of CD8 T cells in ankylosing spondylitis (dated by TCRdb to about 2017). Context from the whole study: T cell receptor beta repertoires were profiled in healthy donors and ankylosing spondylitis patients so that disease-linked TCR variants could be found. Peripheral blood was sampled, and synovial fluid was also collected from ankylosing spondylitis patients. The whole study cohort included under 140 healthy donors and 25 or so ankylosing spondylitis patients. Results the study describes overall, beyond this receptor: Significant enrichment of the disease-linked clones was reported in matched synovial fluid samples from ankylosing spondylitis patients. Blood from ankylosing spondylitis patients appeared to be characterized by a TCR beta motif made up of under 10 highly homologous amino acid variants. Some TCR beta motif variants had previously been reported in synovial fluid and blood of reactive arthritis patients, which suggested common disease-initiation mechanisms. In peripheral blood, the disease-linked clones were found at relatively low frequencies and had a CD8+ phenotype.

Of note for this clonotype: Its cognate antigen has yet to be identified. No base-level quality is on record; no much larger clone is a single base apart.

Trimming costs V 1 base and J 2 bases, and their ends lie 8 bases apart. From the germline V gene (reference sequence), CDR1 is DFQATT and CDR2 is SNEGSKA. The CDR3 runs 13 residues from the cysteine to the phenylalanine. The entry retains the CDR3 DNA only, 39 bases that are in frame from base 1. Sequencing was carried out with an Illumina HiSeq 2500. TCR beta libraries were prepared by quantitative 5'-RACE with molecular barcodes. For the original study's pipeline: A new computational method based on a probabilistic model of VDJ rearrangement was used to identify disease-linked TCR variants. TCRdb trimmed public reads at Q25 via fastp, called clones via MiXCR and kept in-frame beta chains. Rows are combined by CDR3 protein, so each entry shows the most common genes and DNA. TCRdb assigned the V and J calls; the authors' analysis was not used. The sample table records around 540,000 distinct CDR3 sequences; roughly 13% of these occur just once. Of the sample, under 7.5% falls within the top ten clones.

This chain joins TRBV20-1 to TRBJ2-5, with the identity of the D gene unclear. This receptor was obtained from a male donor with ankylosing spondylitis. Sequencing input: blood, either unsorted or a sorted T cell fraction (not recorded which). The sequenced DNA: TGCAGTGCTAGAGTCGCCAGACAAGAGACCCAGTACTTC. It translates as CSARVARQETQYF.